The subject of this entry is one T cell receptor (beta chain). The V segment lost 6 bases and the J segment 4 bases; nucleotides outside the gene matches: 10. Germline V gives CDR1 LNHDA, CDR2 SQIVND (reference sequence). This CDR3 contains 15 residues. This sample was taken from a study of blood T cell repertoires in COVID-19. Study-level background: The samples span acute and convalescent COVID-19 from the United States, Italy and Spain. PBMCs, B-cell-depleted T cells, or T cells were the source of the cDNA or gDNA that made up the material.

How the authors handled the data: Counts of nucleated cells, estimated from reference gene primer amplification, were obtained. Data came from immunoSEQ multiplex PCR; TCRdb stores just in-frame clones and leaves some out. For V, J and clone size, that table is used; D and trimming come from the DNA. The repertoire holds roughly 180,000 clones, with 70% to 90% as singletons. Living in under 30 US areas, the participants were between 18 and 89 years of age. This sequence was found in a woman between 50 and 59 years old who had recovered from COVID-19. This chain uses TRBV19 with TRBJ1-2, with 8 bases aligning to TRBD1. Sequenced material: PBMCs or T cells enriched from blood (not recorded which). In DNA, the CDR3 is TGTGCCAGTAGCGCCCCCCAGGGGGCGAGCTATGGCTACACCTTC. Translated, it gives CASSAPQGASYGYTF.